The present TCR beta chain was sequenced within a study of cytomegalovirus exposure and HLA in healthy donors. Germline V gene lookup returns CDR1 GTSNPN and CDR2 SVGIG (reference sequence). The CDR3 contains 13 residues. V lost 3 bases, J lost 6 bases, and 12 bases lay in between. Study-wide findings and caveats: The listing of about 150 TCR beta chains classed them as cytomegalovirus-associated.

Only in-frame clones appear in the TCRdb table, and some are missing; sequencing was by immunoSEQ multiplex PCR. There are more than 300,000 clones in the sample; about nine tenths occur only once, and roughly 0.8% lies in the top ten. As concerns this clone: No antigen is known for it.

The clonotype was recovered from a woman aged 18 to 35 in good health and CMV-seronegative. What was sequenced was PBMCs. V gene TRBV30 combines with J gene TRBJ1-5, with a weak D call TRBD1 (5 bases). The CDR3 loop is CAWSHFGGQPQHF. The CDR3 DNA is TGTGCCTGGAGCCATTTCGGGGGTCAGCCCCAGCATTTT.